This TCR beta chain derives from a study of shared clonotypes between healthy human individuals. Sequencing was performed with immunoSEQ multiplex PCR; in TCRdb, only in-frame clones are kept and a portion is missing. The sample records about 2.4 million clones, under 95% being singletons. V was clipped by 5 bases and J by 2 bases, with 16 bases between them. Germline loops: CDR1 MNHEY, CDR2 SMNVEV (reference sequence). The CDR3 sequence is 15 residues long. This chain joins TRBV27 and TRBJ2-7; D is ambiguous. The sequencing input was naive CD4+ T cells from PBMCs. The subset is: CD45RA+ positively selected. The TCR sequence derives from a man between 18 and 29 years old in good health. Some clones in this sample may be carry-over from other donors' samples. CDR3 in amino acids: CASSPFRASPYEQYF. The CDR3 DNA is TGTGCCAGCAGTCCTTTTCGGGCGTCCCCCTACGAGCAGTACTTC.